This T cell receptor (beta chain) is from a study of blood T cell repertoires in COVID-19. Whole-study context: The samples span acute and convalescent COVID-19 from the United States, Italy and Spain.

Measured with immunoSEQ multiplex PCR; TCRdb has only the in-frame clones, and not every one. This sample carries more than 250,000 clones, more than 75% of them seen once, and the ten largest clones take roughly 3%. V lost 1 base and J lost 2, with 10 bases in between. The CDR3 contains 16 residues. CDR1 is SGDLS, CDR2 YYNGEE, per germline. This clonotype was sampled from a young woman who had recovered from COVID-19. The chain has TRBV9 and TRBJ2-6; TRBD1 is a possible D gene (5 bases). Sequenced: PBMCs or T cells enriched from blood (not recorded which). Written as DNA, the CDR3 is TGTGCCAGCAGCGTAACAGGTGCCGCTGGGGCCAACGTCCTGACTTTC. This sequence encodes CASSVTGAAGANVLTF. Together with reference TRBV9 and TRBJ2-6, the CDR3 gives the full variable domain: DSGVTQTPKHLITATGQRVTLRCSPRSGDLSVYWYQQSLDQGLQFLIQYYNGEERAKGNILERFSAQQFPDLHSELNLSSLELGDSALYFCASSVTGAAGANVLTFGAGSRLTVL.